This TCR beta chain was captured by sequencing in a study of stem cell transplantation in POMP-related autoinflammatory disease (dated by TCRdb to the early 2020s). A note on the overall study: According to the study's hypothesis, the TRB repertoire gets skewed because defective thymoproteasomes impair MHC class I-dependent CD8+ T-cell differentiation and positive selection. Prior to transplant, the patients had CD4+ naive T-cell skewing, low CD8+ T-cell proportions, and decreased T-cell cytokine secretion. DNA chimerism analysis after transplant demonstrated 100% donor engraftment of neutrophils and platelets for up to one year. The effect of POMP deficiency on T-cell receptor beta repertoire diversity and CDR3 characteristics was assessed by high-throughput TRB sequencing. Overall results and qualifications from the work: PRAID patients trended toward lower TRB diversity and higher clonality across all analyzed T-cell subsets. PRAID patients showed a restricted number of unique TRB V-J gene pairings. In PRAID patients, the trend toward increased clonality and lower diversity reached statistical significance only for regulatory T cells.

V and J are truncated by 5 bases and 0 bases respectively, leaving an intervening sequence of 18 bases. Inclusive of the bounding cysteine and phenylalanine, the CDR3 is 16 residues long. Only CDR3 DNA is held: 48 bases, read in frame from base 1. CDR1 and CDR2 were assigned from the germline V gene as SQVTM and ANQGSEA. The time point label, read with the paper, signifies: after hematopoietic stem cell transplant. PRAID was marked by prominent immunodeficiency together with autoinflammation. Prior to TRB sequencing, T-cell subsets (conventional T cells, CD8+ T cells, regulatory T cells, T follicular helper cells) were sorted. As regards this clone: Its antigen has not been determined. There are no base qualities to consult, and no much larger clone falls within one base.

Libraries were built with the immunoSEQ multiplex PCR assay. Turning to the authors' computational methods: Shannon entropy, which accounts for clonal size distribution, was used to quantify repertoire diversity. The Gini-Simpson index (Simpson_1-D) was used to measure inequality in clonotype distribution. Not all clones reach the TCRdb copy of this immuneACCESS table, which keeps in-frame sequences only. Checked studies attribute under half of the gap to unresolved V genes and leave the rest unexplained. V and J calls and clone size are as listed in that table; D and trimming were resolved from the DNA. For this sample the table gives some 70,000 clones, of which roughly 93% were detected only once. The ten largest account for about 0.66% of the sample.

This receptor was obtained from a human patient with POMP-related autoinflammation and immune dysregulation (PRAID). After a transplant, some T cells may be of graft donor origin. The sequence joins TRBV29-1 to TRBJ2-3, and the D gene may be TRBD1, 5 bases matching. Sequencing was performed on CD4+ T cells from PBMCs, taken after stem cell transplantation. This receptor carries the CDR3 CSVLLGNRLSTDTQYF. The nucleotide sequence reads TGCAGCGTTCTCCTGGGGAACAGGCTTAGCACAGATACGCAGTATTTT.